This is a list of T cell receptor beta chains from one sample in a study of T cell changes during pregnancy in multiple sclerosis. Here immunoSEQ multiplex PCR was the method, and the copy in TCRdb shows in-frame clones only, minus some. The sample records about 36,000 clones, 70% to 90% being singletons. The sample was CD8+ T cells from peripheral blood mononuclear cells, taken in the third trimester of pregnancy. Receptors were obtained from a female donor with multiple sclerosis, enrolled in a pregnancy study. CDR3s include the opening cysteine and the closing phenylalanine or tryptophan. The D gene is left open where the match is weak. A row's size may be missing; if present it is once, few, many or a size class.

abundance,v_gene,j_gene,d_gene,CDR3nt,CDR3aa
-,TRBV7-9,TRBJ1-4,TRBD1,TGTGCCAGCAGCCATTCCGGGACAGGGGCGAAAATGAAAGGAAAACTGTTTTTT,CASSHSGTGAKMKGKLFF
-,TRBV30,TRBJ2-1,TRBD2,TGTGCCTGGAGTGTACTCAGGCTAGCGGGGGGTAAGTCCTACAATGAGCAGTTCTTC,CAWSVLRLAGGKSYNEQFF
-,TRBV27,TRBJ1-5,TRBD1,TGTGCCAGCAGTCCACTCGGACAGGGGAATCAGCCCCAGCATTTT,CASSPLGQGNQPQHF
-,TRBV6-1,TRBJ2-7,-,TGTGCCAGCAGTTTTACAGGAAAGCAGTACTTC,CASSFTGKQYF
once,TRBV6-4,TRBJ2-1,TRBD2,TGTGCCAGCAGTGGTCCCGGGACTAGCGGGGGGGCGAGCAATGAGCAGTTCTTC,CASSGPGTSGGASNEQFF
once,TRBV27,TRBJ2-3,TRBD1,TGTGCCAGCAGTGACAGGGGAGACACAGATACGCAGTATTTT,CASSDRGDTDTQYF
-,TRBV7-9,TRBJ2-3,-,TGTGCCAGCAGCTTAGGGCAGGGGCCGAGCACAGATACGCAGTATTTT,CASSLGQGPSTDTQYF
few,TRBV6-1,TRBJ1-6,TRBD1,TGTGCCAGCACGGACAGGGGGCATTCACCCCTCCACTTT,CASTDRGHSPLHF
-,TRBV11-3,TRBJ2-2,TRBD2,TGTGCCAGCAGCTCCCAGCGGGGGGGCACCGGGGAGCTGTTTTTT,CASSSQRGGTGELFF
-,TRBV2,TRBJ1-2,TRBD1,TGTGCCTCAACCGGGACAGGGCCTGGCTACACCTTC,CASTGTGPGYTF
few,TRBV2,TRBJ2-5,TRBD1,TGTGCCAGCAGTGGACAGGGAGAAGAGACCCAGTACTTC,CASSGQGEETQYF
once,TRBV10-2,TRBJ1-1,-,TGCGCCAGCAGTGACCCCGGACTGACAGGGAACACTGAAGCTTTCTTT,CASSDPGLTGNTEAFF
-,TRBV29-1,TRBJ1-1,TRBD1,TGCAGCGGGGGACAGGGAACCACTGAAGCTTTCTTT,CSGGQGTTEAFF
-,TRBV2,TRBJ1-2,-,TGTGCCAGCAGTGACGGGGTGTTGACTGTTGGCTACACCTTC,CASSDGVLTVGYTF
few,TRBV10-3,TRBJ1-5,-,TGTGCCATCAGTGAGTCTGGGGGCGGGGGTAGGGGTCAGCCCCAGCATTTT,CAISESGGGGRGQPQHF
-,TRBV28,TRBJ1-5,TRBD1,TGTGCCAGCAGCCCGACAGGGGGCGGTCAGCCCCAGCATTTT,CASSPTGGGQPQHF
-,TRBV30,TRBJ1-2,-,TGTGCCTCCACCCAGGACAAAGCCTATGGCTACACCTTC,CASTQDKAYGYTF
-,TRBV18,TRBJ2-7,-,TGTGCCAGCTCACCGCCTCACCGCGCGGAGCAGTACTTC,CASSPPHRAEQYF
once,TRBV7-2,TRBJ1-6,-,TGTGCCAGCAGCTCCGGGGTACCCCTCCACTTT,CASSSGVPLHF
-,TRBV19,TRBJ2-1,TRBD2,TGTGCCAGTATCCCAGCGGGGGGGAATTACAATGAGCAGTTCTTC,CASIPAGGNYNEQFF
-,TRBV4-1,TRBJ2-1,-,TGCGCCAGCAGCCAAGAAATAGGAGTGAGGGATGAGCAGTTCTTC,CASSQEIGVRDEQFF
-,TRBV6-5,TRBJ1-1,-,TGTGCCAGCAGTTACGAAGGATCGGGTGAAGCTTTCTTT,CASSYEGSGEAFF
once,TRBV6-5,TRBJ1-1,-,TGTGCCAGCAGTTTCCAGGGCGAGATCACTGAAGCTTTCTTT,CASSFQGEITEAFF